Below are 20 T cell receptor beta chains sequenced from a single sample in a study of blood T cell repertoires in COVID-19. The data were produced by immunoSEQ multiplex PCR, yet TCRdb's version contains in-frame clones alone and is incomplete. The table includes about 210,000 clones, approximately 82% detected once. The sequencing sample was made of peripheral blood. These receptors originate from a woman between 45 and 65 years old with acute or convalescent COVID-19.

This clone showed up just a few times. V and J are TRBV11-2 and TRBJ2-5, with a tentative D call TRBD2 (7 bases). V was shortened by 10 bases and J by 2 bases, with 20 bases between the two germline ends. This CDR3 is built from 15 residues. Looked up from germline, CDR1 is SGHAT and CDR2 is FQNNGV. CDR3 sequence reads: CAIHRGAGQQETQYF. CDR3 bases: TGTGCCATCCATCGGGGGGCGGGCCAGCAAGAGACCCAGTACTTC.

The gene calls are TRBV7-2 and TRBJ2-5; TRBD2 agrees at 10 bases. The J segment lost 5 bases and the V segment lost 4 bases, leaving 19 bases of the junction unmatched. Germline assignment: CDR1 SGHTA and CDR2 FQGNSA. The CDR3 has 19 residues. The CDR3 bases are TGTGCCAGCAGCTCAAGGGGGGGTATCGCTAGCGGGAGAGTTGAGACCCAGTACTTC. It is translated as CASSSRGGIASGRVETQYF.

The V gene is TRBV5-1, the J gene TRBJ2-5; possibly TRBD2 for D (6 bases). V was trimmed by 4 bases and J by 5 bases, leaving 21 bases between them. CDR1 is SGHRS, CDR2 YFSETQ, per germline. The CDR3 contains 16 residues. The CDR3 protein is CASSGGFGPSEETQYF. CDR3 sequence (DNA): TGCGCCAGCAGCGGGGGGTTCGGACCAAGCGAGGAGACCCAGTACTTC.

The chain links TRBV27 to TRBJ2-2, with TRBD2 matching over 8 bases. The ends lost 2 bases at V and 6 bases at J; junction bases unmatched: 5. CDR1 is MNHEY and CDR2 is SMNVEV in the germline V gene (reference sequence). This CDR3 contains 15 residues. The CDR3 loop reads CASSLVAGSPGELFF. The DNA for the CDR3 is TGTGCCAGCAGTTTAGTAGCGGGATCCCCCGGGGAGCTGTTTTTT.

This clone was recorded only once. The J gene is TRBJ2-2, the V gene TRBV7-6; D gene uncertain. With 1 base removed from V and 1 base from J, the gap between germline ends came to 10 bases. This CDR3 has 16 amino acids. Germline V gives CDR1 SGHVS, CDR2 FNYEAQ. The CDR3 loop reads CASSLGLLRNTGELFF. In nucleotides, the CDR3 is TGTGCCAGCAGCTTAGGTCTCCTGAGGAACACCGGGGAGCTGTTTTTT.

The CDR3 spells CASSQDRIMYEQYF. DNA of the CDR3: TGTGCCAGCAGCCAAGACAGGATCATGTACGAGCAGTACTTC. The chain joins TRBV14 to TRBJ2-7; D gene ambiguous. CDR1 is SGHDN and CDR2 is FVKESK in the germline V gene. This CDR3 has 14 amino acids. With 0 bases removed from V and 4 bases from J, the gap between germline ends came to 10 bases.

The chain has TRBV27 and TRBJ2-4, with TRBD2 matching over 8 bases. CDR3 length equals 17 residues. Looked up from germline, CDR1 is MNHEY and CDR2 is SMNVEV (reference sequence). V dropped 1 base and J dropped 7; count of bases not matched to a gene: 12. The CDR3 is CASSLYGTSGSGNIQYF. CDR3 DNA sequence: TGTGCCAGCAGTTTATACGGGACTAGTGGCTCCGGGAACATTCAGTACTTC.

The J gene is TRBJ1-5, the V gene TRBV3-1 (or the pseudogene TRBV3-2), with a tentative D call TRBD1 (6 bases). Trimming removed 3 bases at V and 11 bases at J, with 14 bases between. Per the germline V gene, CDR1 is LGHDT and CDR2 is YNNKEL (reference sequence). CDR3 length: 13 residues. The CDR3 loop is CASSQDRRTAQHF. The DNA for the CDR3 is TGTGCCAGCAGCCAGGACCGACGGACAGCCCAGCATTTT.

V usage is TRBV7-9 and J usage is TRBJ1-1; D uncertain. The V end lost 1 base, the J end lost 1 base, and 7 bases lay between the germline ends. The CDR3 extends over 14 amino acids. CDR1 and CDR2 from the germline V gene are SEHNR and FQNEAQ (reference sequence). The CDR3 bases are TGTGCCAGCAGCTTAGTCACGGGGAACACTGAAGCTTTCTTT. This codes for CASSLVTGNTEAFF.

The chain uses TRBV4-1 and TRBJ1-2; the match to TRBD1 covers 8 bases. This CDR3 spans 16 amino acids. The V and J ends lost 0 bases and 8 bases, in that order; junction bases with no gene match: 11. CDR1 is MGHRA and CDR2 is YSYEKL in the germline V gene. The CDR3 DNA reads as TGCGCCAGCAGCCAAGATGCAGGGACAGGTGTTTACGGCTACACCTTC. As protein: CASSQDAGTGVYGYTF.

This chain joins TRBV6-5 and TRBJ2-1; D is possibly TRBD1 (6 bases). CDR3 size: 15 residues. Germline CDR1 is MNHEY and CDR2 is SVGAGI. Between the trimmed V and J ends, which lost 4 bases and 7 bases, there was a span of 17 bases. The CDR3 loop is CASSFGTINPNEQFF. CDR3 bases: TGTGCCAGCAGTTTTGGGACAATAAACCCAAATGAGCAGTTCTTC.

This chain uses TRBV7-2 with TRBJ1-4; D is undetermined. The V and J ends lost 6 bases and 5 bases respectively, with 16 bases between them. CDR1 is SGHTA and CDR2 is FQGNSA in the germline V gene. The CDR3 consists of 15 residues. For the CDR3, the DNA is TGTGCCAGCAGTCATAGGAGGCAGCCAAATGAAAAACTGTTTTTT. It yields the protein CASSHRRQPNEKLFF.

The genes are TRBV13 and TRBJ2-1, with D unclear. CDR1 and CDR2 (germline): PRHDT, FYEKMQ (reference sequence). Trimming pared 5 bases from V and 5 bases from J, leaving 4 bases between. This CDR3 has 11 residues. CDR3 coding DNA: TGTGCCAGCAGCAGCAACAATGAGCAGTTCTTC. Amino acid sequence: CASSSNNEQFF.

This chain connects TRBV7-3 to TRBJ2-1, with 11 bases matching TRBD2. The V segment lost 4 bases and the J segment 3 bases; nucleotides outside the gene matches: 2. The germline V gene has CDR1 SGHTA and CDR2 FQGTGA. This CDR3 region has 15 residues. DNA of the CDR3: TGTGCCAGCAGCTCCGGACTAGCGGGCTACAATGAGCAGTTCTTC. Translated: CASSSGLAGYNEQFF.

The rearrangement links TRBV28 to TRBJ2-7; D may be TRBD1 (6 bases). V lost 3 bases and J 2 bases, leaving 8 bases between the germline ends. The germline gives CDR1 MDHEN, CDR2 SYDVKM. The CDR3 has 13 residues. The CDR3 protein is CASSLQGPYEQYF. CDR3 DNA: TGTGCCAGCAGTTTGCAGGGGCCCTACGAGCAGTACTTC.

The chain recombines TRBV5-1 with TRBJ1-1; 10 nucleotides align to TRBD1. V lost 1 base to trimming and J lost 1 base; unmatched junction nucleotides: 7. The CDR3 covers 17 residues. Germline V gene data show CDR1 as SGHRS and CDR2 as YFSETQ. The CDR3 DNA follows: TGCGCCAGCAGCTTGTTGACAGGGGGCGGTGGGAACACTGAAGCTTTCTTT. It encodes CASSLLTGGGGNTEAFF.

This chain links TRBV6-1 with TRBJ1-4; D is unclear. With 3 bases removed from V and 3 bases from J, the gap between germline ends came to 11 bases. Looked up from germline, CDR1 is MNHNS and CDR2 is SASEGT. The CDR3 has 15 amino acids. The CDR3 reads CASSEVEAANEKLFF. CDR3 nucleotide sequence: TGTGCCAGCAGTGAGGTAGAGGCGGCTAATGAAAAACTGTTTTTT.

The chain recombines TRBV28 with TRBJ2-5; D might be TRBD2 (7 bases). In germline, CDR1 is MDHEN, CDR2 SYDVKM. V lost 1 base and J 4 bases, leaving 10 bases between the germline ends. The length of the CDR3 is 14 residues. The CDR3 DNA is TGTGCCAGCAGTTTATTAGGGGGGGGAGAGACCCAGTACTTC. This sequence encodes CASSLLGGGETQYF. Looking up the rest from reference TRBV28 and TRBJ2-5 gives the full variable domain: DVKVTQSSRYLVKRTGEKVFLECVQDMDHENMFWYRQDPGLGLRLIYFSYDVKMKEKGDIPEGYSVSREKKERFSLILESASTNQTSMYLCASSLLGGGETQYFGPGTRLLVL.

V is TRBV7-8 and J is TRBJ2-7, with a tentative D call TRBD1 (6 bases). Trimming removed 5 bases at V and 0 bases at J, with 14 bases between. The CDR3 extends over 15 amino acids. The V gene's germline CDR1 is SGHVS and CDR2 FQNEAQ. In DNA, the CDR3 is TGTGCCAGCAGCCGGTACCAGGGGCCCTCCTACGAGCAGTACTTC. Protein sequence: CASSRYQGPSYEQYF.

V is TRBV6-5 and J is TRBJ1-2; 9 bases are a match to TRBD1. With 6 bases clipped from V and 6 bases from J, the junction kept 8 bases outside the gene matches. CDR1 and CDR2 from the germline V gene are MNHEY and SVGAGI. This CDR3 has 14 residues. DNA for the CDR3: TGTGCCAGCAGCCAGTCACAGGGGGCTAATGGCTACACCTTC. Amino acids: CASSQSQGANGYTF.